This TCR beta chain was captured in a study of tumor-infiltrating lymphocytes in primary liver carcinoma (TCRdb year 2017). Concerning the study at large: Roughly five patients with histopathologically diagnosed primary liver carcinoma underwent surgical resection in China between November 2015 and 2016. Repertoires from technical replicates were highly reproducible, with mean shared-clone rates about 0.86 and correlation coefficients above 0.95. Roughly 3.5 to 8 million productive TCRbeta reads were obtained per sample, and no significant difference in read depth was found between tissue types. Tumors of the five patients were stage T1-T3 N0M0 with maximum diameters of about 4 to 10 cm. TCRbeta repertoire sequencing, expression microarrays and whole-exome sequencing were combined in the study across five regions of each liver tumor, with adjacent normal tissue and blood also included. Of the five patients (three men and two women, aged 30 to 69 years), four had hepatocellular carcinoma and one had combined HCC and intrahepatic cholangiocarcinoma. A total of approximately 35 specimens from 5 patients underwent TCRbeta repertoire sequencing, comprising 25 or so tumor regions, 5 adjacent noncancerous liver tissues and 5 peripheral blood samples. What the work shows at the level of the full study, not this receptor alone: Repertoire overlap was found to be higher between tumor regions (mean roughly 36%) than between tumor-adjacent (around 17%) or tumor-blood (approximately 15%) pairs, consistent with antigen-driven expansion. Because the samples were bulk and unsorted, CD4+ and CD8+ T cell repertoires could not be compared. The top 250 clones made up a significantly larger repertoire fraction in tumors than in blood (p = 0.039). Only the TCR beta chain was sequenced, so true repertoire diversity is likely underestimated because unpaired alpha chains were not captured. With just four to six patients in the study, the authors point out that the findings should be validated in a larger study.

Blood RNA was extracted from unsorted whole blood with TRIzol reagent; germline DNA came from the DNeasy Blood & Tissue kit. Chronic HBV infection was present in the patients, and the patients were treatment-naive at sampling. Before surgery, four milliliters of peripheral blood were drawn into K2EDTA tubes. About this clonotype: Its specific antigen is unknown. The junction departs from germline at one end; a sequencing error may be responsible.

A constant-region primer and ProtoScript II reverse transcriptase were used to reverse-transcribe TCRbeta-specific cDNA from roughly 0.5 ug total RNA. The TCRbeta libraries were prepared through three rounds of nested multiplex PCR following a slightly modified ARM-PCR procedure. Each of the first two PCR rounds ran for around 9 cycles and used multiplex TRBV1-TRBV30 forward primers together with a Cbeta reverse primer. Sample barcodes and Illumina adapters were added in a final 25-cycle PCR using Deep VentR polymerase. Before sequencing, amplicons between 200 and 500 bp were purified from gel using a QIAquick gel extraction kit. TCRbeta amplicons were sequenced on an Illumina HiSeq 2500 with 250-bp paired-end reads. Under the source paper's analysis protocol: Reads were quality-trimmed with Trimmomatic v0.33, and paired reads were merged with FLASH v1.2.11 to recover full CDR3 sequences. MiGEC v1.2.1b assigned V, D and J germline segments to the rearranged TCRbeta sequences. VDJtools v1.0.0 computed clonotype statistics and Shannon-Wiener diversity indices. Except for diversity analysis, only the 250 most abundant clonotypes of each sample were used in subsequent analyses to reduce sampling bias. TCRdb reanalyzed the raw reads on its own, using fastp at Q25 for trimming and MiXCR for clone calling, and kept in-frame beta chains. Here each entry gathers all rows of one CDR3 protein and keeps the most common genes and DNA. The V and J calls come from TCRdb's annotation, not from the publication. Across this sample there are 300,000 to 400,000 distinct CDR3 sequences, with 65% seen only once. 5.5% to 8% of the sample comes from the top ten.

The CDR3 runs 14 amino acids, cysteine and phenylalanine included. Only CDR3 DNA remains: 42 bases, in frame from the first base. Via the germline V gene, CDR1 is SGHNT and CDR2 YENEEA. The TCR comes from a man between 40 and 49 years old with primary liver carcinoma and hepatitis B virus infection. The chain is made from TRBV11-3 and TRBJ2-1; no D gene call is confident. Sequencing was done on a sample of peripheral blood. This receptor has the CDR3 CGSSLIGESNEQFF. The nucleotide sequence reads as follows: TGTGGCAGCAGCTTGATTGGCGAGAGCAATGAGCAGTTCTTC.